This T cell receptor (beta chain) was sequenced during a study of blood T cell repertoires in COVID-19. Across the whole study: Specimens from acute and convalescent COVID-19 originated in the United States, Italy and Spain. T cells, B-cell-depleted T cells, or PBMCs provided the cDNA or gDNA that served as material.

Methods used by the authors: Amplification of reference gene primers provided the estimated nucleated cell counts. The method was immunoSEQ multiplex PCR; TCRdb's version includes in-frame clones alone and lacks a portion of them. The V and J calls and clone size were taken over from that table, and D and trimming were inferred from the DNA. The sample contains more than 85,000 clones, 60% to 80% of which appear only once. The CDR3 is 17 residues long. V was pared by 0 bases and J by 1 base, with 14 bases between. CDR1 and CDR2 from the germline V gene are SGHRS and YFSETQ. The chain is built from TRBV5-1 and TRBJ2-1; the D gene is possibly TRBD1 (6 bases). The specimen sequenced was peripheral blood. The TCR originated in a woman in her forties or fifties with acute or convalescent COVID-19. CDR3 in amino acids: CASSLGPLGTSYNEQFF. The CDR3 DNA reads TGCGCCAGCAGCTTGGGCCCTTTAGGGACATCCTACAATGAGCAGTTCTTC.